This T cell receptor beta chain emerged from a study of blood T cells in healthy people across ages. Study outcomes and limitations: Diversity was higher, and naive CD4+ cells more numerous, in long-lived donors than in aged donors.

A minimum of 6.5 million PBMCs was isolated per sample. The trim removed 4 bases at V and 0 bases at J, leaving 4 bases unmatched. The CDR3 runs to 15 residues. From germline, CDR1 is SGHRS and CDR2 YFSETQ. On this clonotype: Its antigen is not known.

A second PCR of roughly 7 to 11 cycles used a sample-barcoded 5' primer and a J-beta primer mix. MiXCR was run by TCRdb on the 5' RACE reads, yielding one entry per CDR3 protein. The profile shows over a million distinct CDR3 sequences, 45% of them singletons. The sample was blood. The receptor was derived from a woman aged 60-70 years in good health. The chain joins TRBV5-1 to TRBJ2-1, with 7 bases matching TRBD2. CDR3 sequence reads: CASSQSGVSYNEQFF. The DNA of the CDR3 is TGCGCCAGCAGCCAAAGCGGGGTCTCCTACAATGAGCAGTTCTTC.